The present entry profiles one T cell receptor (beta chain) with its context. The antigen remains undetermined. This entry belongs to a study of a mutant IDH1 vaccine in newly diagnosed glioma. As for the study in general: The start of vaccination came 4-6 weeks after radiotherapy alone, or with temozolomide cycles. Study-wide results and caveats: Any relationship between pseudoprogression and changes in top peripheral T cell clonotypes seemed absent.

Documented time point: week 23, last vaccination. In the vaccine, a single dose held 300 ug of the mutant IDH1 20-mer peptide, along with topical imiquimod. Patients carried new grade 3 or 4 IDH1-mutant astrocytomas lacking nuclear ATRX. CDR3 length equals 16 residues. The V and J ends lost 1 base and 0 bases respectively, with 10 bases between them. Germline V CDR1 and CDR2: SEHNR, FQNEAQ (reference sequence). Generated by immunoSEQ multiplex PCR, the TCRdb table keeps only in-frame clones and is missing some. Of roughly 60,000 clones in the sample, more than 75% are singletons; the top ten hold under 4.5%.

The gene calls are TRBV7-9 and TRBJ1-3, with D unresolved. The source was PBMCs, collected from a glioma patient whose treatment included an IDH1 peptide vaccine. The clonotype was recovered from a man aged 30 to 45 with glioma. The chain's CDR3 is CASSLGGIYSGNTIYF. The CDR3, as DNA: TGTGCCAGCAGCTTAGGAGGGATTTACTCTGGAAACACCATATATTTT.